This TCR beta chain was profiled in a study of blood T cell repertoires in COVID-19. Study context: COVID-19 samples from acute and convalescent phases originated in the United States, Italy and Spain.

This CDR3 comprises 14 residues. Germline V lookup: CDR1 MNHEY, CDR2 SVGAGI. The V end lost 6 bases, the J end lost 2 bases, and 12 bases lay between the germline ends. Assay used: immunoSEQ multiplex PCR; TCRdb lists only in-frame clones, some missing. The top ten clones hold about 15% of a sample with 150,000 to 200,000 clones, approximately 80% of them seen once. Resolution of symptoms, clearance, or two negative PCRs was present in recovered Cohort 3 donors. This chain connects TRBV6-5 to TRBJ2-3, with no clear D. Sequencing was carried out using PBMCs or T cells enriched from blood (not recorded which). The source of this sequence is a man aged 45-60 years who had recovered from COVID-19. As DNA, the CDR3 is TGTGCCAGCAGGGATAGAGGCGACACAGATACGCAGTATTTT. Translating gives CASRDRGDTDTQYF.